The 7 T cell receptor beta chains reported below all come from one sample, sequenced in a study of blood T cell repertoires in COVID-19. The method was immunoSEQ multiplex PCR; TCRdb's version includes in-frame clones alone and lacks a portion of them. The table shows 450,000 to 500,000 clones, with around 87% occurring only once. Sample: PBMCs or T cells enriched from blood (not recorded which). The receptor set was obtained from a woman younger than 35 who had recovered from COVID-19.

The chain joins TRBV27 to TRBJ2-2; D uncertain. This CDR3 is 14 amino acids long. V gave up 5 bases and J gave up 1 base, with 8 bases separating them. Germline V CDR1 and CDR2: MNHEY, SMNVEV (reference sequence). CDR3 amino acids: CASSPLGNTGELFF. In nucleotides, the CDR3 is TGTGCCAGCAGTCCCCTAGGGAACACCGGGGAGCTGTTTTTT.

This clone was picked up one time. The chain uses TRBV3-1 (or the pseudogene TRBV3-2) and TRBJ2-7, with D tentatively TRBD1 (5 bases). The V gene lost 4 bases and the J gene lost 5 bases, with 18 bases spanning the gap. Per the germline V gene, CDR1 is LGHDT and CDR2 is YNNKEL (reference sequence). CDR3 size: 15 residues. CDR3 region: CASSPWEGDPNEQYF. CDR3 DNA sequence: TGTGCCAGCAGCCCATGGGAAGGGGATCCAAACGAGCAGTACTTC.

CDR3 in DNA: TGTGCCACCAGTGACCCAGGACAGGCGCAGGGGACCCAGTACTTC. This codes for CATSDPGQAQGTQYF. J is TRBJ2-5 and V is TRBV24-1; 7 bases line up with TRBD1. V shed 4 bases, J shed 7 bases, and the junction held 11 bases outside the gene matches. Germline assignment: CDR1 KGHDR and CDR2 SFDVKD. This CDR3 comprises 15 residues.

This clone is a singleton in its sample. The chain links TRBV28 to TRBJ1-6; 9 nucleotides match TRBD1. The CDR3 sequence is 14 residues long. The junction had 11 bases not matched to a gene; V was cut back by 7 bases and J by 13 bases. The germline CDR1 and CDR2 sequences are MDHEN and SYDVKM. The CDR3 protein is CASNFGRTGVPLHF. The CDR3 DNA reads TGTGCCAGCAATTTCGGGCGGACAGGGGTCCCCCTCCACTTT.

This chain joins TRBV5-4 and TRBJ2-7; 8 nucleotides align to TRBD1. This CDR3 has 15 amino acids. V lost 0 bases and J lost 2; bases outside the gene matches: 4. Germline V lookup: CDR1 SGHNT, CDR2 YYREEE (reference sequence). For the CDR3, the DNA is TGTGCCAGCAGCTTGGACACAGGGGGAGCCTACGAGCAGTACTTC. Its protein product is CASSLDTGGAYEQYF.

The V call is TRBV6-6, the J call TRBJ2-1; 13 positions agree with TRBD2. Trimming at V came to 8 bases and at J to 7 bases, leaving 5 bases not matched to a gene. This CDR3 is built from 14 residues. Germline-derived CDR1 and CDR2 are MNHNY and SVGAGI (reference sequence). The CDR3 DNA follows: TGTGCCAGCGGAACTAGCGGGGGGGGGAATGAGCAGTTCTTC. Translating gives CASGTSGGGNEQFF.

V gene TRBV6-6 combines with J gene TRBJ1-1, with D possibly matching TRBD1 (6 bases). Between the trimmed V and J ends, which lost 7 bases and 3 bases, there was a span of 12 bases. CDR3 length: 13 amino acids. Germline CDR1 is MNHNY and CDR2 is SVGAGI (reference sequence). In DNA form, the CDR3 reads TGTGCCAGCACTATATACAGGGACACTGAAGCTTTCTTT. Protein sequence: CASTIYRDTEAFF.